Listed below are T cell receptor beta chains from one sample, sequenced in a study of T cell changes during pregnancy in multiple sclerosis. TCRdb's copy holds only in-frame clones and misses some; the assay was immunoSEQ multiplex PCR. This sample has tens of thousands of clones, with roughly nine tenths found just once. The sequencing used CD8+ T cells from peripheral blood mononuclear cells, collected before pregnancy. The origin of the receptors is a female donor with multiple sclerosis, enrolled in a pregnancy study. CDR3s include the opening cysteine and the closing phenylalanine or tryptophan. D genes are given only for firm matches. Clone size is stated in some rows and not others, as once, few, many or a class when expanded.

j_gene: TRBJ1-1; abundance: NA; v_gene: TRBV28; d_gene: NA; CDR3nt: TGTGCCAGCAGTGCTTTATCCCTCCGGGACACTGAAGCTTTCTTT; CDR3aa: CASSALSLRDTEAFF
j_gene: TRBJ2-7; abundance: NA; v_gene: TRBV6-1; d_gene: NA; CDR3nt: TGTGCCAGCAGCGTAGACAGGCTACCCTCCTACGAGCAGTACTTC; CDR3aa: CASSVDRLPSYEQYF
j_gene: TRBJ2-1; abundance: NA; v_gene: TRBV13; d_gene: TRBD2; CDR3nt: TGTGCCAGCAGCCCGGGGAGGGGCAATGAGCAGTTCTTC; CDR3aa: CASSPGRGNEQFF
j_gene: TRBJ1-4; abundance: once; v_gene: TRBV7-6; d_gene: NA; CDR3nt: TGTGCCAGCAGCTTAGCGGGACACAATGAAAAACTGTTTTTT; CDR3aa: CASSLAGHNEKLFF
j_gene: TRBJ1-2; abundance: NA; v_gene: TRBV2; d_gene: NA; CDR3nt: TGTGCCAGCAGAACCCGGGGGGAACGGATGGGCGGCTACACCTTC; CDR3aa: CASRTRGERMGGYTF
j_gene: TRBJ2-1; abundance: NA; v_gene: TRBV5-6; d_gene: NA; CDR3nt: TGTGCCAGCAGCTTGGCAGGGTCCGGCTCCTACAATGAGCAGTTCTTC; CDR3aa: CASSLAGSGSYNEQFF
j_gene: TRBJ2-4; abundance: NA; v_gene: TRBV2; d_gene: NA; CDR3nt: TGTGCCAGCAGTGAATATGGGAGGCTAGCCAAAAACATTCAGTACTTC; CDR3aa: CASSEYGRLAKNIQYF
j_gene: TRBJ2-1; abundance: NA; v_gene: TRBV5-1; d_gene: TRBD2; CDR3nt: TGCGCCAGCAGCTTGGGGACTAGCGGGGGGGCTGGTTGGAATGAGCAGTTCTTC; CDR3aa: CASSLGTSGGAGWNEQFF
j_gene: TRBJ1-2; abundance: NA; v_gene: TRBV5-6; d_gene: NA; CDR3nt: TGTGCCAGCAGCTTGGGACAGCTTCTCTATGGCTACACCTTC; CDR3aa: CASSLGQLLYGYTF
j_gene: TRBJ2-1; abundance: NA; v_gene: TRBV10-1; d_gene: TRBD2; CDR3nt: TGCGCCAGCAGTGAGTCCACTAGCGGGGGGGAGCAGTTCTTC; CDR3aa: CASSESTSGGEQFF
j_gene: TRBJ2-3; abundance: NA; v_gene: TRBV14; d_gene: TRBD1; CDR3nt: TGTGCCAGCAGCCAAGGTCACAGTACCGGGACAGCCGGACATACGCAGTATTTT; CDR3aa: CASSQGHSTGTAGHTQYF
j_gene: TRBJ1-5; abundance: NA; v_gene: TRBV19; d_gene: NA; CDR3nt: TGTGCCAGTGAGGACAATAGCAATCAGCCCCAGCATTTT; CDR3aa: CASEDNSNQPQHF
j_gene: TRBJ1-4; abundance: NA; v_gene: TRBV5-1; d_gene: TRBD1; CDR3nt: TGCGCCAGCAGCAGGGGGACAGGGGAATCTAATGAAAAACTGTTTTTT; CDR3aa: CASSRGTGESNEKLFF
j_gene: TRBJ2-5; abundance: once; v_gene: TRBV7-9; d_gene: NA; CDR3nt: TGTGCCAGCACCCCCCTCCACCAAGAGACCCAGTACTTC; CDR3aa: CASTPLHQETQYF
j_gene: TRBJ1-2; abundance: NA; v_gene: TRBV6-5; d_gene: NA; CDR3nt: TGTGCCAGCAGTTACGACAGGTCTCGGAGAGGCTACACCTTC; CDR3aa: CASSYDRSRRGYTF
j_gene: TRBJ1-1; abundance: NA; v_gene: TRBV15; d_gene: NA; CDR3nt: TGTGCCACCAGCGATGGCCCGGGGACGGGGGTATTTGGAGCTTTCTTT; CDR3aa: CATSDGPGTGVFGAFF
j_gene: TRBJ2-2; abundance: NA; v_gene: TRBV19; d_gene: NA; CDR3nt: TGTGCCAGTAGTCTGGGCCTTAACACCGGGGAGCTGTTTTTT; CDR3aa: CASSLGLNTGELFF
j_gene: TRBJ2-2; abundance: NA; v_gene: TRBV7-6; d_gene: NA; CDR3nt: TGTGCCAGCAGCCTGGGACTCAACACCGGGGAGCTGTTTTTT; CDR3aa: CASSLGLNTGELFF
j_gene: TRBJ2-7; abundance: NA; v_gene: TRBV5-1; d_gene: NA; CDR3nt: TGCGCCAGCAGCCCCAACAGGGGGGGGTCCTACGAGCAGTACTTC; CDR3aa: CASSPNRGGSYEQYF
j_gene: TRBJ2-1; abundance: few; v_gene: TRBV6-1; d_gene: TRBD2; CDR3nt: TGTGCCAGCAGCGGAACACCGTCCGGGGGGAATGAGCAGTTCTTC; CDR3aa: CASSGTPSGGNEQFF
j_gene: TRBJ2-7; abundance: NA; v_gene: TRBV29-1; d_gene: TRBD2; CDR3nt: TGCAGCGTTGACGGGGGGGACGGAGAGCAGTACTTC; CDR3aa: CSVDGGDGEQYF
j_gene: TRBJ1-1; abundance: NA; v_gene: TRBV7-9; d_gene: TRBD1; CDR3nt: TGTGCCAGCAGCTTAGAATCAGGGGGCACTGAAGCTTTCTTT; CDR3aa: CASSLESGGTEAFF
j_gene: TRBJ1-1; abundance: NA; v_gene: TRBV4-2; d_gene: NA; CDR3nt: TGTGCCAGCAGCCATCCCAGCGATAGGGGCACTGAAGCTTTCTTT; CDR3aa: CASSHPSDRGTEAFF